One sample yielded the 11 T cell receptor beta chains listed below, sequenced in a study of T cells after yellow fever vaccination. MiXCR, applied by TCRdb to the 5' RACE reads, yields one record per CDR3 protein. In the table there are 95,000 to 150,000 distinct CDR3 sequences, around 9.8% of which are singletons. Sequences were derived from CD8+ T cells sorted from PBMCs, sampled on the day of the yellow fever booster vaccination. These receptors were taken from a man younger than 35 who received the YFV17D yellow fever vaccine.

The rearrangement joins TRBV7-6 to TRBJ2-3; 7 nucleotides align to TRBD2. Unmatched junction bases numbered 8, after V lost 4 bases and J lost 4 bases. Germline V gives CDR1 SGHVS, CDR2 FNYEAQ. The CDR3 has 15 residues. The CDR3 DNA reads TGTGCCAGCAGCTCGACTAGCAGGGCGGCAGATACGCAGTATTTT. Translation gives CASSSTSRAADTQYF.

The rearrangement joins TRBV18 to TRBJ2-2; 7 bases agree with TRBD1. Unmatched junction bases numbered 17, after V lost 5 bases and J lost 2 bases. The CDR3 runs to 19 residues. In germline, CDR1 is KGHSH, CDR2 LQKENI. The CDR3 is CASSTGIRVGQRNTGELFF. DNA for the CDR3: TGTGCCAGCTCAACGGGGATACGAGTGGGACAGAGAAACACCGGGGAGCTGTTTTTT. Filled out from reference TRBV18 and TRBJ2-2, the complete variable domain reads NAGVMQNPRHLVRRRGQEARLRCSPMKGHSHVYWYRQLPEEGLKFMVYLQKENIIDESGMPKERFSAEFPKEGPSILRIQQVVRGDSAAYFCASSTGIRVGQRNTGELFFGEGSRLTVL.

V usage is TRBV20-1 and J usage is TRBJ2-1; D gene ambiguous. The CDR3 is made up of 16 amino acids. Germline loops: CDR1 DFQATT, CDR2 SNEGSKA (reference sequence). Trimming removed 0 bases at V and 3 bases at J, with 15 bases between. CDR3 nucleotide sequence: TGCAGTGCTAGAGATCCAACGCAGGCAGACTACAATGAGCAGTTCTTC. As protein: CSARDPTQADYNEQFF.

This clonotype occurred a few times. The genes are TRBV7-6 and TRBJ2-3; D is possibly TRBD2 (6 bases). The CDR3 is made up of 15 amino acids. Germline V lookup: CDR1 SGHVS, CDR2 FNYEAQ. Trimming removed 3 bases from V and 6 bases from J, with 16 bases in between. In nucleotides, the CDR3 is TGTGCCAGCAGCTTCGGTAGCGGCGCAGTGGATACGCAGTATTTT. This encodes CASSFGSGAVDTQYF.

This clonotype came up many times. The J gene is TRBJ1-1, the V gene TRBV10-3; D perhaps matches TRBD1 (5 bases). The V end lost 7 bases, the J end lost 1 base, and 7 bases lay between the germline ends. From germline, CDR1 is ENHRY and CDR2 SYGVKD. This CDR3 contains 12 residues. The CDR3 region has the DNA TGTGCCATCACGGGGGGGAACACTGAAGCTTTCTTT. This codes for CAITGGNTEAFF.

There are many counts of this clonotype. The chain joins TRBV4-3 to TRBJ2-4, with 13 bases aligning to TRBD2. Germline V gene sequence: CDR1 LGHNA, CDR2 YSLEER. V lost 1 base and J lost 8; bases outside the gene matches: 8. The CDR3 is 17 residues long. CDR3 sequence (DNA): TGCGCCAGCAGCCAAGGGGGGACTAGCGGGGCTCGGGACATTCAGTACTTC. Amino acid sequence: CASSQGGTSGARDIQYF.

The chain has TRBV4-3 and TRBJ1-2; 11 bases line up with TRBD1. This CDR3 region has 15 residues. After removal of 1 base from V and 6 bases from J, the junction contained 4 bases not matched to a gene. From germline, CDR1 is LGHNA and CDR2 YSLEER. The CDR3 DNA reads TGCGCCAGCAGCCAAGGGACAGGGGGCATCAATGGCTACACCTTC. Amino acids: CASSQGTGGINGYTF.

This clonotype was counted at least ten times. This chain joins TRBV4-3 and TRBJ2-4, with a possible D match to TRBD2 (6 bases). V was pared by 4 bases and J by 0 bases, with 19 bases between. This CDR3 spans 18 amino acids. The V gene's germline CDR1 is LGHNA and CDR2 YSLEER. In DNA form, the CDR3 reads TGCGCCAGCAGCCCTCGCGCTGGGGACTTACTAGCCAAAAACATTCAGTACTTC. Translating gives CASSPRAGDLLAKNIQYF.

J is TRBJ1-1 and V is TRBV25-1; no clear D. CDR1 and CDR2 (germline): MGHDK, SYGVNS. Trimming left V 1 base short and J 7 bases short, with 4 bases between. The CDR3 totals 11 residues. CDR3 nucleotide sequence: TGTGCCAGCAGTGAATTTGGTGAAGCTTTCTTT. This codes for CASSEFGEAFF.

The J gene is TRBJ2-7, the V gene TRBV12-3 or TRBV12-4; no clear D. The CDR3 is made up of 14 amino acids. V was shortened by 7 bases and J by 3 bases, with 16 bases between the two germline ends. The CDR3 is CASTIGLPDYEQYF. The CDR3 DNA is TGTGCCAGCACCATAGGGCTCCCGGACTACGAGCAGTACTTC.

This clonotype was observed a handful of times. V is TRBV25-1 and J is TRBJ2-4; unclear D gene. The CDR3 is 15 amino acids. From germline, CDR1 is MGHDK and CDR2 SYGVNS. V lost 1 base to trimming and J lost 4 bases, with 11 bases between them. The CDR3 here is CASSESLFGKNIQYF. The CDR3 coding sequence is TGTGCCAGCAGTGAATCACTCTTCGGAAAAAACATTCAGTACTTC.